The T cell receptor (beta chain) described here comes from a study of T-cell memory formation after mild COVID-19. As concerns this clonotype: As yet, its antigen is unknown.

Regarding the study as a whole: There was a balanced CD4/CD8 profile in clones contracting day 15 to 85, and later expanders leaned CD4+.

The germline V and J ends were trimmed by 6 bases and 2 bases, with 14 bases remaining between them. Germline V lookup: CDR1 DFQATT, CDR2 SNEGSKA (reference sequence). The CDR3 length is 13 residues. Using constant-segment primers, 5'RACE produced TCR alpha and TCR beta cDNA libraries carrying sample barcodes and UMIs. Using its own MiXCR run on the 5' RACE reads, TCRdb lists one record per CDR3 protein. The sample includes just under 550,000 distinct CDR3 sequences, roughly 20% of them seen just once. The gene calls are TRBV20-1 and TRBJ2-7; a possible D gene is TRBD1 (6 bases). This clonotype was obtained from an adult woman who had mild COVID-19 (a few samples of this study predate the infection). Cell type and time point are not known. Sequencing was carried out using PBMCs or a T cell subset sorted from them (not recorded which). This CDR3 reads CSAIYRVTYEQYF. The CDR3 region has the DNA TGCAGTGCCATCTACAGGGTTACCTACGAGCAGTACTTC.